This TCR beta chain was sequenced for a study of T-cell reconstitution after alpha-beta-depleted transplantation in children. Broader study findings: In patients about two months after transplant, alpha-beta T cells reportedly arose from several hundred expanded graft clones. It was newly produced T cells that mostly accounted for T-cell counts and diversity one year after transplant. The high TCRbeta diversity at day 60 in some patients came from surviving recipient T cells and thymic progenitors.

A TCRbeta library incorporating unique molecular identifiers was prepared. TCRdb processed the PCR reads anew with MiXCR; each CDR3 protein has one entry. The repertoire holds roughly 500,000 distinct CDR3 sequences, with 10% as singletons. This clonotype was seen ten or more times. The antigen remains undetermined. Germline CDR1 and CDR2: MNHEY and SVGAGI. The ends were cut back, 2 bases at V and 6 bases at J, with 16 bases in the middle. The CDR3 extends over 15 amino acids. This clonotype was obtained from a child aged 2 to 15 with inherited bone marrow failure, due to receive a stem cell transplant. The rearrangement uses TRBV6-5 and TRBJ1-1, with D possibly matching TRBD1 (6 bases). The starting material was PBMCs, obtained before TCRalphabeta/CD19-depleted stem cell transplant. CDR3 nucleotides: TGTGCCAGCAGTTACCAACGGCAGGGGAGATCTGAAGCTTTCTTT. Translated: CASSYQRQGRSEAFF.